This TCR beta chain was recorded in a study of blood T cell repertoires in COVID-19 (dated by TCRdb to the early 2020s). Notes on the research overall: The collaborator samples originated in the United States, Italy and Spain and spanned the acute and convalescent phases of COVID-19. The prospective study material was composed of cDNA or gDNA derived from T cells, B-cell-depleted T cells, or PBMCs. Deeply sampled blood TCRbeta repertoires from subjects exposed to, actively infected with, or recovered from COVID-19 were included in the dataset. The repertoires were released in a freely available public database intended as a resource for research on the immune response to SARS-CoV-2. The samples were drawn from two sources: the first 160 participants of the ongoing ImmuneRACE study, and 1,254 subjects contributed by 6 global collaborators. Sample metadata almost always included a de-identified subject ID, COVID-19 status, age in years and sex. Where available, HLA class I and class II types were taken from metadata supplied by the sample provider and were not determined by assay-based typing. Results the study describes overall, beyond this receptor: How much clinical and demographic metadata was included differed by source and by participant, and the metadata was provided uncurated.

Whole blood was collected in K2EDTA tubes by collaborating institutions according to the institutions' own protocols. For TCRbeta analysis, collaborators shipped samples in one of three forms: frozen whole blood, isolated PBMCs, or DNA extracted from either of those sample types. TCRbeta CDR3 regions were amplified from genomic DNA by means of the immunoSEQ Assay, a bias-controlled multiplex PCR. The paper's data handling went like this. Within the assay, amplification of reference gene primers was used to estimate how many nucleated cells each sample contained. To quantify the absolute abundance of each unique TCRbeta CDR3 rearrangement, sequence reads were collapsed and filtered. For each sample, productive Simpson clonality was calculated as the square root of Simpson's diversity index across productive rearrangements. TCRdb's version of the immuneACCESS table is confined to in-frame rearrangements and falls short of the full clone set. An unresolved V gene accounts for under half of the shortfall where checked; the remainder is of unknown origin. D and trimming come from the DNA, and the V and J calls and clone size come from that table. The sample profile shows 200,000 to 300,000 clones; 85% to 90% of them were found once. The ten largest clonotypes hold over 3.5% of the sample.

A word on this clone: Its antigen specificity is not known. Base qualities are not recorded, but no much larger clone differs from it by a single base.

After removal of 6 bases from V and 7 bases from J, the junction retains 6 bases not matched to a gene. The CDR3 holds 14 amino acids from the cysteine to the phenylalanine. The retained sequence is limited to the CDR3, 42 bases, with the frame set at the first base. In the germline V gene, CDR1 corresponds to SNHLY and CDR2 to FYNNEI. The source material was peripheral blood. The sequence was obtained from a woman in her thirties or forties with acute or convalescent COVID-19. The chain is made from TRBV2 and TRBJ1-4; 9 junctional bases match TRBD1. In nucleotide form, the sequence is TGTGCCAGCAGCCCCGGGACAGGGATTGAAAAACTGTTTTTT. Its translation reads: CASSPGTGIEKLFF.